This entry concerns a single T cell receptor beta chain. This sample is part of a study of blood T cell repertoires in COVID-19. Study information: The United States, Italy and Spain provided the acute and convalescent COVID-19 samples. From T cells, B-cell-depleted T cells, or PBMCs came the material, which was cDNA or gDNA.

Per the original methods: From reference gene primer amplification, estimates of nucleated cell counts were derived. Assay used: immunoSEQ multiplex PCR; TCRdb lists only in-frame clones, some missing. Clonal size and the V and J genes are those of that table, whereas D and trimming came from the DNA. This table holds 400,000 to 450,000 clones, about nine tenths found once. V was clipped by 2 bases and J by 0 bases; unmatched bases: 1. CDR1 and CDR2 from the germline V gene are MNHNS and SASEGT. CDR3 length: 14 residues. This rearrangement joins TRBV6-1 to TRBJ2-7; TRBD1 matches 7 bases. Sequencing used peripheral blood. The source of this sequence is a woman aged 25 to 39 with active or convalescent COVID-19. The CDR3, as DNA: TGTGCCAGCAGTGAACGGGACAGCTCCTACGAGCAGTACTTC. Residues: CASSERDSSYEQYF.